This T cell receptor beta chain was recorded in a study of molecular identifiers for immune sequencing clone quantification. Study-wide context: Replicate RNA came from 20,000 or 100,000 naive CD8 cells and was split five ways, and four parts were sequenced. Regarding the study as a whole: Clones exceeding 20 RNA copies carried over 98% of effector molecules but under 1% of naive-cell molecules.

For bulk TCR libraries, previously described methods and listed TCR primers were used. MiXCR, run by TCRdb on the PCR reads, gives a single entry per CDR3 protein. The sample carries some 580,000 distinct CDR3 sequences, less than 30% recorded once. The authors sorted naive CD8 T cells as CD8+CD4-CCR7+CD45RA+. With 5 bases removed from V and 0 bases from J, the gap between germline ends came to 11 bases. Germline V gene sequence: CDR1 SGHAT, CDR2 FQDESV (reference sequence). The CDR3 has 15 amino acids. Turning to this clonotype: Its antigen is not known.

The genes are TRBV11-1 and TRBJ2-1, with D perhaps matching TRBD2 (5 bases). Sequences were obtained from naive CD8+ T cells from blood, with Jurkat cell RNA spiked in. Subset given: FACS-sorted CD8+CD4-CCR7+CD45RA+ naive T cells. The sequence derives from a human donor in good health. Some libraries in this study had Jurkat cell RNA spiked in. The CDR3 here is CASSHSVSSYNEQFF. Written as DNA, the CDR3 is TGTGCCAGCAGCCATAGCGTAAGCTCCTACAATGAGCAGTTCTTC.